What follows are 10 T cell receptor beta chains derived from one specimen sequenced in a study of blood T cell repertoires in COVID-19. Measured with immunoSEQ multiplex PCR; TCRdb has only the in-frame clones, and not every one. The sample lists hundreds of thousands of clones; approximately 90% were seen once. Sample: peripheral blood. The source is a woman between 40 and 50 years old who had recovered from COVID-19.

V and J are TRBV10-3 and TRBJ1-2, with a weak D call TRBD1 (5 bases). Germline V gene data show CDR1 as ENHRY and CDR2 as SYGVKD. The length of the CDR3 is 14 residues. Trimming left V 8 bases short and J 2 bases short, with 15 bases between. The CDR3 spells CAIRSGAENYGYTF. The CDR3 nucleotides are TGTGCCATCCGGAGTGGGGCAGAGAACTATGGCTACACCTTC.

The count of this clone is one. V gene TRBV4-3 combines with J gene TRBJ2-7; the match to TRBD2 covers 7 bases. With V trimmed by 6 bases and J by 7 bases, 6 bases remained unmatched. Germline assignment: CDR1 LGHNA and CDR2 YSLEER. This CDR3 is built from 12 residues. CDR3 in amino acids: CASRGGFGEQYF. Written as DNA, the CDR3 is TGCGCCAGCAGGGGGGGGTTTGGGGAGCAGTACTTC.

The chain has TRBV3-1 (or the pseudogene TRBV3-2) and TRBJ1-2, with TRBD1 as a possible D gene (5 bases). Germline CDR1 LGHDT, CDR2 YNNKEL (reference sequence). V was shortened by 1 base and J by 0 bases, with 15 bases between the two germline ends. The CDR3 totals 17 residues. CDR3 residues: CASSQGAIWGANYGYTF. The CDR3 DNA reads TGTGCCAGCAGCCAAGGCGCAATCTGGGGCGCTAACTATGGCTACACCTTC.

This sequence joins TRBV13 and TRBJ2-3; 9 bases agree with TRBD2. Germline CDR1 reads PRHDT; CDR2 reads FYEKMQ (reference sequence). V shed 6 bases, J shed 8 bases, and the junction held 12 bases outside the gene matches. The CDR3 spans 15 residues. The CDR3 reads CASRAPGTSPATQYF. The CDR3 nucleotides read TGTGCCAGCAGAGCCCCCGGGACTAGCCCGGCTACGCAGTATTTT.

This clone turned up a few times. The same CDR3 arises from other DNA sequences in this sample as well. This chain uses TRBV7-3 with TRBJ1-6; D is ambiguous. V was cut by 2 bases and J by 8 bases, with 7 bases left in between. CDR3 length: 13 residues. Germline V gene lookup returns CDR1 SGHTA and CDR2 FQGTGA. This CDR3 is CASSLVRDSPLHF. CDR3 DNA sequence: TGTGCCAGCAGCTTAGTTCGGGATTCACCCCTCCACTTT.

The chain employs TRBV23-1 and TRBJ1-5; D may be TRBD1 (6 bases). TRBV23-1 is known as an ORF, though its function is uncertain. Trimming took off 11 bases at V and 5 bases at J, with 13 bases between the two ends. The CDR3 sequence is 12 residues long. CDR3 in amino acids: CAPLGGHQPQHF. CDR3 bases: TGCGCCCCACTGGGGGGGCATCAGCCCCAGCATTTT.

The chain's CDR3 is CASQGTGTGGYTF. CDR3 bases: TGTGCCAGCCAAGGGACAGGGACGGGTGGCTACACCTTC. J is TRBJ1-2 and V is TRBV6-5; 9 positions agree with TRBD1. Losses at the gene ends were 8 bases for V and 7 bases for J; bases not matched to a gene: 8. Germline V gene data show CDR1 as MNHEY and CDR2 as SVGAGI. The CDR3 contains 13 residues.

The rearrangement joins TRBV19 to TRBJ2-1; perhaps TRBD2 as D (7 bases). Germline V CDR1 and CDR2: LNHDA, SQIVND (reference sequence). The V gene lost 2 bases and the J gene lost 5 bases, with 13 bases spanning the gap. This CDR3 has 15 residues. CDR3 sequence (DNA): TGTGCCAGTAGTATATTGGGGGGGACACACAATGAGCAGTTCTTC. It codes for CASSILGGTHNEQFF.

This chain connects TRBV11-2 to TRBJ2-1; 7 nucleotides align to TRBD2. The length of the CDR3 is 14 residues. The germline V gene has CDR1 SGHAT and CDR2 FQNNGV. Trimming at V came to 5 bases and at J to 8 bases, leaving 9 bases not matched to a gene. CDR3 region: CASSNGLVRDEQFF. CDR3 in DNA: TGTGCCAGCAGCAACGGACTAGTGAGGGATGAGCAGTTCTTC.

J is TRBJ2-7 and V is TRBV9; TRBD1 matches at 8 bases. CDR1 is SGDLS and CDR2 is YYNGEE in the germline V gene. This CDR3 contains 16 residues. After removal of 3 bases from V and 2 bases from J, the junction contained 10 bases not matched to a gene. The CDR3 DNA reads TGTGCCAGCAGCGAGGGGCCGGGACAGGTTACCTACGAGCAGTACTTC. This translates into CASSEGPGQVTYEQYF.